Here is one TCR beta chain with its context. The time point here: peripheral blood 6 weeks after treatment start. The sample originates from a study of PD-L1 blockade in urothelial cancer. Whole-study context: Patients commenced intravenous atezolizumab, 1,200 mg every 3 weeks, at some point between 2013 and 2015. Specimens of blood held a median count of roughly 140,000 T cells.

Spike-ins of synthetic TCR analog templates went into each PCR. The data were produced by immunoSEQ multiplex PCR, yet TCRdb's version contains in-frame clones alone and is incomplete. The sample comprises more than 60,000 clones, roughly 90% of which are singletons, and around 11% rests with the top ten. V was cut by 2 bases and J by 0 bases, with 21 bases left in between. Looked up from germline, CDR1 is SGHNT and CDR2 is YYREEE (reference sequence). CDR3 length equals 20 residues. The specimen was PBMCs, collected around atezolizumab (anti-PD-L1) treatment. This chain uses TRBV5-4 with TRBJ2-6, with D possibly being TRBD2 (6 bases). The origin of this receptor is a man aged 55 to 70 with urothelial cancer. This CDR3 is CASSLPRQGLLISGANVLTF. Here the CDR3 DNA reads TGTGCCAGCAGCTTACCCCGGCAGGGACTCCTGATCTCTGGGGCCAACGTCCTGACTTTC.